This T cell receptor (beta chain) was documented in a study of shared clonotypes between healthy human individuals. This table comes from immunoSEQ multiplex PCR, and its TCRdb copy is limited to in-frame clones, with some not included. The profile shows around 700,000 clones, roughly 78% of them singletons. Per the germline V gene, CDR1 is MNHNY and CDR2 is SVGAGI (reference sequence). This CDR3 is 14 amino acids long. Trimming took 6 bases from V and 4 from J; bases not matched to a gene: 5. Comments on this clone: Other DNA sequences in this sample translate to the same CDR3.

The sequencing input was memory CD4+ T cells sorted from blood. The subset denotes: CD45RA-negative fraction. The chain joins TRBV6-6 to TRBJ1-5; 8 nucleotides align to TRBD1. The receptor was derived from a woman aged 25 to 39 in good health. The CDR3 DNA reads as TGTGCCAGCAGCTTCGACAGGGGAAATCAGCCCCAGCATTTT. It specifies CASSFDRGNQPQHF.